This TCR beta chain stems from a study of beta chain features in type 1 diabetes. The overall study: Age, gender and cell yields were alike across patients and healthy donors.

The CDR3 totals 11 residues. Germline CDR1 DFQATT, CDR2 SNEGSKA (reference sequence). Germline trimming cut 2 bases from V and 7 bases from J; bases unmatched to any gene: 1. Sequencing targeted expressed TCRB transcripts, as all isolated RNA had been reverse transcribed. Only in-frame clones appear in the TCRdb table, and some are missing; sequencing was by immunoSEQ multiplex PCR. The repertoire holds under 950,000 clones, with 17% as singletons. As for this clone: This sample also contains other DNA sequences that code for the same CDR3.

V and J are TRBV20-1 and TRBJ1-2; 7 bases agree with TRBD1. The sequenced sample consisted of naive CD4+ T cells from blood. This receptor was taken from a woman under 30 in good health. In DNA form, the CDR3 reads TGCAGTGCTAGAAGGGGGCGTGGCTACACCTTC. As protein: CSARRGRGYTF.